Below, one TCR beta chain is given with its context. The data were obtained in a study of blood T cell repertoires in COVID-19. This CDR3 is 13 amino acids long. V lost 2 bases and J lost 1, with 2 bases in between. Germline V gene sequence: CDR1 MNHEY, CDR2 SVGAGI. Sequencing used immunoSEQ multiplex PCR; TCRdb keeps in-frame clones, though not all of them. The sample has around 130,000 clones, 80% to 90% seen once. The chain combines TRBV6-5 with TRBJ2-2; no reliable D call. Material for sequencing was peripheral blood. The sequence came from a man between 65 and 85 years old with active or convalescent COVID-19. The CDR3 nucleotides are TGTGCCAGCAGTTACCAGAACACCGGGGAGCTGTTTTTT. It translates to CASSYQNTGELFF.